This T cell receptor beta chain originates from a study of response to subunit inactivated influenza vaccine. Study-level results: The authors proposed limited new T cell recruitment per seasonal influenza vaccination.

V lost 8 bases to trimming and J lost 5 bases, with 14 bases between them. The CDR3 is 12 amino acids. The germline V gene has CDR1 DFQATT and CDR2 SNEGSKA (reference sequence). TCRdb called the RT-PCR reads again in MiXCR, with one record for every CDR3 protein. In the table there are about 520,000 distinct CDR3 sequences, approximately 11% of which are singletons. This clonotype was detected many times. Its antigen is unknown. The V and J genes are TRBV20-1 and TRBJ2-3; tentatively, D is TRBD2 (6 bases). The sequence derives from a man aged 45-65 years who received an inactivated influenza vaccine. Specimen: PBMCs from blood, collected more than 35 days after vaccination. Here the CDR3 DNA reads TGCAGTACCCCGACGGGGGTAGATACGCAGTATTTT. It codes for CSTPTGVDTQYF.